The 18 T cell receptor beta chains presented below share a single source sample, sequenced in a study of beta chain features in type 1 diabetes. Every bit of the isolated RNA underwent reverse transcription, so sequencing read expressed TCRB transcripts. This table comes from immunoSEQ multiplex PCR, and its TCRdb copy is limited to in-frame clones, with some not included. The sample has 620,000 or so clones, around 16% seen once. Input material: naive CD4+ T cells from blood. Receptor source: a man younger than 35 in good health.

This clone was observed a handful of times. The chain joins TRBV19 to TRBJ2-6; tentative D call: TRBD2 (5 bases). The V gene lost 5 bases and the J gene lost 0 bases, with 11 bases spanning the gap. There are 16 residues in the CDR3. Germline V gene data show CDR1 as LNHDA and CDR2 as SQIVND (reference sequence). The CDR3 spells CASSGLGVSGANVLTF. DNA for the CDR3: TGTGCCAGTAGTGGACTCGGGGTCTCTGGGGCCAACGTCCTGACTTTC.

This clone has more than one count but fewer than ten. The chain links TRBV4-2 to TRBJ2-2; TRBD2 aligns across 10 bases. Trimming cost V 1 base and J 5 bases; bases outside gene matches: 19. The CDR3 runs 21 residues. Germline CDR1 LGHNA, CDR2 YNFKEQ. The CDR3 loop reads CASSQGQWASGRVGRTGELFF. The CDR3 nucleotides read TGTGCCAGCAGCCAAGGCCAATGGGCTAGCGGGAGAGTAGGTCGGACCGGGGAGCTGTTTTTT.

This clone turned up a few times. The chain couples TRBV11-3 to TRBJ2-1; 12 nucleotides align to TRBD2. The CDR3 consists of 17 residues. With 1 base clipped from V and 4 bases from J, the junction kept 5 bases outside the gene matches. Looked up from germline, CDR1 is SGHNT and CDR2 is YENEEA. This CDR3 is CASSLALAGGQYNEQFF. The CDR3 DNA is TGTGCCAGCAGCTTAGCCCTAGCGGGGGGGCAGTACAATGAGCAGTTCTTC.

This clone was counted a few times. V gene TRBV10-3 combines with J gene TRBJ2-5; D ambiguous. Germline assignment: CDR1 ENHRY and CDR2 SYGVKD. The CDR3 sequence is 13 residues long. V dropped 6 bases and J dropped 1 base, with 9 bases sitting between them. CDR3 sequence (DNA): TGTGCCATCAGGAAGGGTTTCCAAGAGACCCAGTACTTC. Its translation is CAIRKGFQETQYF.

The chain is built from TRBV25-1 and TRBJ1-2; D uncertain. Trimming removed 0 bases at V and 2 bases at J, with 7 bases between. From germline, CDR1 is MGHDK and CDR2 SYGVNS. The CDR3 totals 14 residues. CDR3 DNA sequence: TGTGCCAGCAGTGAATACGATGGAAACTATGGCTACACCTTC. The encoded protein is CASSEYDGNYGYTF.

This clone occurred a few times. The gene calls are TRBV6-1 and TRBJ2-4; no definite D call. The germline V gene has CDR1 MNHNS and CDR2 SASEGT. Trimming took off 3 bases at V and 0 bases at J, with 9 bases between the two ends. The CDR3 consists of 15 residues. The CDR3 nucleotides are TGTGCCAGCAGTGAGTTCGCACTAGCCAAAAACATTCAGTACTTC. Amino acid sequence: CASSEFALAKNIQYF.

This clone turned up a few times. The CDR3 loop reads CASRGSGTEAFF. In nucleotides, the CDR3 is TGCGCCAGCAGGGGTTCGGGCACTGAAGCTTTCTTT. The rearrangement joins TRBV4-1 to TRBJ1-1; D gene ambiguous. The germline CDR1 and CDR2 sequences are MGHRA and YSYEKL. The CDR3 covers 12 residues. The germline V and J ends were trimmed by 6 bases and 4 bases, with 9 bases remaining between them.

This CDR3 is CASSLRRTRRDYEQYF. CDR3 DNA sequence: TGTGCCAGCAGCTTGAGGCGGACCCGCCGCGACTACGAGCAGTACTTC. The chain joins TRBV5-6 to TRBJ2-7; D uncertain. The V gene's germline CDR1 is SGHDT and CDR2 YYEEEE. CDR3 size: 16 residues. The V end was cut by 1 base, the J end by 3 bases, with 17 bases between. Full variable domain (missing parts from reference TRBV5-6 and TRBJ2-7): DAGVTQSPTHLIKTRGQQVTLRCSPKSGHDTVSWYQQALGQGPQFIFQYYEEEERQRGNFPDRFSGHQFPNYSSELNVNALLLGDSALYLCASSLRRTRRDYEQYFGPGTRLTVT.

This rearrangement joins TRBV10-3 to TRBJ2-7; D is possibly TRBD1 (6 bases). The CDR3 totals 13 residues. Germline V CDR1 and CDR2: ENHRY, SYGVKD. V dropped 11 bases and J dropped 1 base, with 15 bases sitting between them. CDR3 sequence (DNA): TGTGCCGCGCGTGCCAGGGGTTCCTACGAGCAGTACTTC. Protein: CAARARGSYEQYF.

A few counts support this clone. Within the sample, other DNA sequences also encode this same CDR3. The chain couples TRBV29-1 to TRBJ1-2; D perhaps matches TRBD1 (5 bases). The germline V gene encodes CDR1 SQVTM and CDR2 ANQGSEA. The CDR3 has 13 residues. Trimming removed 5 bases at V and 5 bases at J, with 15 bases between. As DNA, the CDR3 is TGCAGCGTTCCTACGGCGGGGCGGTATGGCTACACCTTC. Translating gives CSVPTAGRYGYTF.

J is TRBJ2-7 and V is TRBV4-1, with a weak D call TRBD1 (6 bases). Germline V gene data show CDR1 as MGHRA and CDR2 as YSYEKL. The CDR3 contains 17 residues. V shed 1 base and J shed 0 bases, with 16 bases lying between them. The CDR3: CASSQGRRTVDSYEQYF. CDR3 nucleotide sequence: TGCGCCAGCAGCCAAGGGCGTCGGACAGTGGACTCCTACGAGCAGTACTTC.

J is TRBJ2-1 and V is TRBV5-4; D is undetermined. Trimming shortened V by 0 bases and J by 5 bases, and 9 bases separated the two germline ends. This CDR3 comprises 14 residues. The germline gives CDR1 SGHNT, CDR2 YYREEE (reference sequence). CDR3 loop: CASSLVRNNNEQFF. The CDR3 DNA reads TGTGCCAGCAGCTTGGTTAGAAATAACAATGAGCAGTTCTTC.

The V gene is TRBV2, the J gene TRBJ2-3; D is perhaps TRBD2 (5 bases). Germline values: CDR1 SNHLY, CDR2 FYNNEI. The CDR3 has 13 residues. Deletions cut 10 bases from V and 8 bases from J, with 19 bases between. The CDR3 region has the DNA TGTGCCAACGGACGGGATCACCTCGCTACGCAGTATTTT. The encoded protein is CANGRDHLATQYF.

In this sample, this clone turned up a few times. V and J are TRBV28 and TRBJ2-5, with D possibly TRBD2 on 6 matching bases. The CDR3 is 15 residues long. V gave up 8 bases and J gave up 2 bases, with 18 bases separating them. Germline lookup yields CDR1 MDHEN and CDR2 SYDVKM. The CDR3, as DNA: TGTGCCAGCTCCCCCTTACGAGGACTACAAGAGACCCAGTACTTC. The encoded protein is CASSPLRGLQETQYF.

The rearrangement joins TRBV12-5 to TRBJ1-1; 10 bases match TRBD1. The CDR3 loop spans 16 amino acids. CDR1 is LGHNT, CDR2 FRNRAP, per germline. After removal of 4 bases from V and 5 bases from J, the junction contained 10 bases not matched to a gene. In DNA form, the CDR3 reads TGTGCTAGTGGTTCCCCGTTGGGACAGGGGAGGACTGAAGCTTTCTTT. Its protein product is CASGSPLGQGRTEAFF.

The gene calls are TRBV4-3 and TRBJ2-5; 8 bases map to TRBD1. Germline V CDR1 and CDR2: LGHNA, YSLEER. Trimming at V came to 1 base and at J to 2 bases, leaving 3 bases not matched to a gene. The CDR3 loop spans 15 amino acids. CDR3 nucleotides: TGCGCCAGCAGCCAAGTAAACAGGGGGCAAGAGACCCAGTACTTC. Translation: CASSQVNRGQETQYF.

The chain uses TRBV2 and TRBJ2-7, with D maybe TRBD1 (6 bases). V was shortened by 6 bases and J by 4 bases, with 13 bases between the two germline ends. The CDR3 runs to 13 residues. The germline V gene encodes CDR1 SNHLY and CDR2 FYNNEI. The DNA for the CDR3 is TGTGCCAGCAGGAGGACAGCCACTTACGAGCAGTACTTC. It encodes CASRRTATYEQYF.

This clone was recorded at least ten times. The same CDR3 arises from other DNA sequences in this sample as well. The chain links TRBV28 to TRBJ2-5; D may correspond to TRBD1 or TRBD2 (5 bases each). From germline, CDR1 is MDHEN and CDR2 SYDVKM. V was clipped by 6 bases and J by 2 bases, with 13 bases between them. CDR3 length: 14 amino acids. This chain's CDR3 is CASSLGGVQETQYF. The CDR3 DNA reads TGTGCCAGCAGCCTTGGGGGAGTTCAAGAGACCCAGTACTTC.